This T cell receptor beta chain was sequenced in a study of T cell responses to AZD1222 COVID-19 vaccine (dated by TCRdb to about 2021). Study-wide context: AZD1222 recipients whose second dose came at about 4 weeks and those whose second dose came at about 12 weeks were combined into one group, since spike-specific TCR depth and breadth did not differ between the two schedules. Enrollment into the trials was organized by age into subgroups of 18-55, 56-69 and 70-plus years, and those subgroups contained approximately 160, 26 and 62 TCR-sequenced participants, respectively. A total of 233 trial participants underwent TCR sequencing, of whom under 220 had received two doses of AZD1222 and some 25 had received two doses of the MenACWY control vaccine.

Read against the paper, the sample's time point label means: baseline before first vaccination. Samples from vaccinated people were obtained from the UK trials COV001 and COV002, which included a single-blind randomized controlled phase 2/3 trial of AZD1222 (ChAdOx1 nCoV-19) in healthy adults. For TCRbeta chain sequencing, PBMC samples from trial participants were taken at day 0 and at day 28 after the second dose. The CDR3 regions of human TCRbeta chains were subjected to immunosequencing. The source study handled its data this way. TCRs in the repertoires were matched against a reference library of SARS-CoV-2-specific TCRs that had been generated with the MIRA antigen-specificity platform. Breadth was defined as the fraction of unique TCRs that were SARS-CoV-2-associated. Depth was defined as the fraction of total T cells that were SARS-CoV-2-associated. Each spike-specific TCR was assigned to its reactive spike region and to a CD4 or CD8 class using the MIRA data. Log10-transformed breadth and depth values were compared by one-way ANOVA with Sidak's multiple comparisons tests. Not all clones reach the TCRdb copy of this immuneACCESS table, which keeps in-frame sequences only. Checked studies attribute under half of the gap to unresolved V genes and leave the rest unexplained. That table gives V, J and clone size, and the DNA gave D and trimming. This sample is represented by more than 70,000 clones; 90% of them were singletons. The ten largest account for 4.2% of the sample.

Summary of the overall study and its limitations: Participants were mostly white British and included more females than males, and it was suggested by the authors that clonal diversity may have been underestimated. The whole spike protein was spanned by vaccine-associated CD4 TCRs, and dominant responses were seen in regions 160-218 and 743-854. Because no day 14 peak-response samples were available, the repertoires could be characterized only after the peak T cell response. Conclusions about previously exposed vaccinees were limited because only six AZD1222 recipients were SARS-CoV-2 seropositive at baseline. Spike-specific TCR breadth and depth rose significantly after two AZD1222 doses compared with day 0 and with MenACWY recipients. The 56-69-year group was small, and its depth increase did not reach significance, likely because of low power. Reportedly, almost half of the unique spike-specific TCRs recognized epitopes lying outside the regions that are mutated in the B.1.351 and B.1.1.7 variants.

There are 13 amino acids in the CDR3, from cysteine to phenylalanine inclusive. The read is trimmed to its CDR3 DNA, 39 bases read in frame from base 1. Relative to germline, V is missing 2 bases and J is missing 6 bases, with 4 bases of the junction outside any gene match. CDR1 SGHNT and CDR2 YYREEE are derived from the germline V gene (reference sequence). Concerning this clone: No cognate antigen has been identified for it. No clone much larger than this one lies a single base away; base qualities are absent.

The sequence was collected from an adult in good health. The source was peripheral blood, collected on day 0 of AZD1222 vaccination. Rearrangement joined TRBV5-4 to TRBJ1-2; 7 middle bases align to TRBD1. The DNA sequence is given as TGTGCCAGCAGCTTTATAGACAGGGATGGCTACACCTTC. Its coded protein is CASSFIDRDGYTF.